This T cell receptor beta chain comes out of a study of T cells in narcolepsy. Study information: Patients with NT1 or NT2 and healthy control donors were enrolled.

The table lists this clone with a count of one. The target antigen is unknown. Whole-study results and caveats: Reportedly, autoreactive clonotypes were serially detected in patients' blood but not controls'. Comparing one patient's CSF and blood CD4+ clonotypes highlighted HCRT- and TRIB2-specific autoreactive clonotypes. Some memory CD4+ repertoires had no autoreactive clone sequences.

Sequencing used immunoSEQ multiplex PCR; TCRdb keeps in-frame clones, though not all of them. The data contain about 27,000 clones, approximately 80% of them singletons. Per germline, CDR1 SGHVS and CDR2 FQNEAQ. V shed 5 bases and J shed 2 bases, with 14 bases lying between them. The CDR3 covers 15 residues. The chain combines TRBV7-8 with TRBJ2-3; D perhaps matches TRBD1 (6 bases). The clonotype originates from a human donor with narcolepsy. The sequencing input was CD45RA- memory CD4+ T cells from PBMCs. The CDR3 sequence: CASSRTGTPTDTQYF. CDR3 coding DNA: TGTGCCAGCAGCCGAACCGGGACACCCACAGATACGCAGTATTTT.